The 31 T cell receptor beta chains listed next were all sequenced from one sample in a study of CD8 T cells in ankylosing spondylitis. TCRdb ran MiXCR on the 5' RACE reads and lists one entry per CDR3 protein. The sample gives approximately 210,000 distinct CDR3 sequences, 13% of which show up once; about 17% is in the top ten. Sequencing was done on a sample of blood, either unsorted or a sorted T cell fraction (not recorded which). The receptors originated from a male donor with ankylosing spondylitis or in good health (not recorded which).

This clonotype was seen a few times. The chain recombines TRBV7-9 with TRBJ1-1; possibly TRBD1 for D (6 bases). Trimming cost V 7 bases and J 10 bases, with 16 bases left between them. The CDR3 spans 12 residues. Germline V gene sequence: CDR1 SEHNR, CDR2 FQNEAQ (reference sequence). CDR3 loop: CASTRRGVGAFF. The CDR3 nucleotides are TGTGCCAGCACTAGAAGGGGGGTGGGAGCTTTCTTT. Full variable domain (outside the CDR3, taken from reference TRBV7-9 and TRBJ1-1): DTGVSQNPRHKITKRGQNVTFRCDPISEHNRLYWYRQTLGQGPEFLTYFQNEAQLEKSRLLSDRFSAERPKGSFSTLEIQRTEQGDSAMYLCASTRRGVGAFFGQGTRLTVV.

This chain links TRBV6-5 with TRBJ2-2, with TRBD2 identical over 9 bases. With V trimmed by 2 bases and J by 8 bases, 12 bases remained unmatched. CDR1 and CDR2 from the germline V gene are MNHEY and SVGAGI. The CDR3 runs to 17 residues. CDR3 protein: CASSYAVAGALRGELFF. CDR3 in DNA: TGTGCCAGCAGTTACGCAGTAGCGGGGGCCCTGAGGGGGGAGCTGTTTTTT.

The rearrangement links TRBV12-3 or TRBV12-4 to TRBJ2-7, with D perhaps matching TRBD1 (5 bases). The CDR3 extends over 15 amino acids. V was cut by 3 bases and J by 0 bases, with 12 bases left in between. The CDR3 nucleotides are TGTGCCAGCAGTTTCGGTACAGGTAGCTCCTACGAGCAGTACTTC. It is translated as CASSFGTGSSYEQYF.

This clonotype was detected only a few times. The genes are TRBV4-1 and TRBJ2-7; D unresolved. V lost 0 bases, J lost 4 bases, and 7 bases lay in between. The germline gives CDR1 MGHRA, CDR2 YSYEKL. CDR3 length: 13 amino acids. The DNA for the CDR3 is TGCGCCAGCAGCCAAGAAAGGGAATACGAGCAGTACTTC. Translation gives CASSQEREYEQYF.

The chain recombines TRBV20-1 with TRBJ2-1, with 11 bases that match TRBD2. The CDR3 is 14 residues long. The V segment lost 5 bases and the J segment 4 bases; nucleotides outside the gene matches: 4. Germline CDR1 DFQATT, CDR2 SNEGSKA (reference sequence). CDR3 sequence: CSASGLAVYNEQFF. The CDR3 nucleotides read TGCAGTGCTTCGGGACTAGCGGTTTACAATGAGCAGTTCTTC.

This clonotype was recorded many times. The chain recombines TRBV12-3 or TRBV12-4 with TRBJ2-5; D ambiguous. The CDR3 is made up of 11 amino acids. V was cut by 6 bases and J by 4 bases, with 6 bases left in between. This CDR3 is CASSLRETQYF. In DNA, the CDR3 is TGTGCCAGCAGCTTAAGAGAGACCCAGTACTTC.

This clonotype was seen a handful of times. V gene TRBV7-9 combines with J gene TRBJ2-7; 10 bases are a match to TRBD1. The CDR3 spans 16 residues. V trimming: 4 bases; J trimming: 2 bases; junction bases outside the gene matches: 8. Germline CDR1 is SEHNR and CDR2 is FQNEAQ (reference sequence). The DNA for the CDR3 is TGTGCCAGCAGCTCGACAGGGGGCCCATTTACCTACGAGCAGTACTTC. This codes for CASSSTGGPFTYEQYF.

The CDR3 sequence: CASSLSRGVSSYEQYF. CDR3 sequence (DNA): TGTGCCAGCAGCCTATCCCGGGGGGTTAGCTCCTACGAGCAGTACTTC. The chain carries TRBV25-1 and TRBJ2-7; TRBD2 matches 7 bases. J was trimmed by 0 bases and V by 6 bases; bases with no gene match: 11. The length of the CDR3 is 16 residues. Germline V gives CDR1 MGHDK, CDR2 SYGVNS.

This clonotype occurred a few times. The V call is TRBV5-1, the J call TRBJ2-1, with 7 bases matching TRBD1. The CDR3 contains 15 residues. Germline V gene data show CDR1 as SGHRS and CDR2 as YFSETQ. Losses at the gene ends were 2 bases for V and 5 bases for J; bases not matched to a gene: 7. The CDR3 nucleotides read TGCGCCAGCAGCTTAGGGACAGAGTGGGACAATGAGCAGTTCTTC. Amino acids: CASSLGTEWDNEQFF.

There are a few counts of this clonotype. CDR3 nucleotide sequence: TGTGCCAGCAGTGAACAGGGACGTTATAATTCACCCCTCCACTTT. As protein: CASSEQGRYNSPLHF. The V gene is TRBV6-1, the J gene TRBJ1-6, with D possibly matching TRBD1 (5 bases). Per the germline V gene, CDR1 is MNHNS and CDR2 is SASEGT. The germline V and J ends were trimmed by 2 bases and 4 bases, with 9 bases remaining between them. There are 15 residues in the CDR3.

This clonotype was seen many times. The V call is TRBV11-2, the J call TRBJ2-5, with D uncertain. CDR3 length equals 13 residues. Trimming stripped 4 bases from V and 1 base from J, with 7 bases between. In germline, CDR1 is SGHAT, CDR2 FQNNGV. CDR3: CASSSRPQETQYF. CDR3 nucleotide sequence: TGTGCCAGCAGCTCCAGACCCCAAGAGACCCAGTACTTC.

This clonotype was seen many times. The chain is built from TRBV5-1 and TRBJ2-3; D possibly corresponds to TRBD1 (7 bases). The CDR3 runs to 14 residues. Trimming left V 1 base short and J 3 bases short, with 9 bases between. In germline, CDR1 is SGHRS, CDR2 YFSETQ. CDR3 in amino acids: CASSLQGGTDTQYF. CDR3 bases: TGCGCCAGCAGCTTGCAGGGGGGAACAGATACGCAGTATTTT.

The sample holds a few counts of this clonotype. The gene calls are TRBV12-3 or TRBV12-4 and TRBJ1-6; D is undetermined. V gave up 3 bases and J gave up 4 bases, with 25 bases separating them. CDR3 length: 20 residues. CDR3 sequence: CASSFRQWFHFPLYNSPLHF. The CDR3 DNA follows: TGTGCCAGCAGTTTTAGGCAGTGGTTCCATTTCCCCTTGTATAATTCACCCCTCCACTTT.

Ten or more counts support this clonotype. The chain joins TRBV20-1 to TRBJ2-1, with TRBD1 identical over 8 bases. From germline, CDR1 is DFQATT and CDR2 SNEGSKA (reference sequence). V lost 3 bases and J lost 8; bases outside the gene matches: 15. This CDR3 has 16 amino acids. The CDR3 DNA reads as TGCAGTGCTAGTCCCAGGTGGAGACAGGGGATACATGAGCAGTTCTTC. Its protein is CSASPRWRQGIHEQFF.

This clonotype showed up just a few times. CDR3 sequence (DNA): TGTGCCAGCAGTTACGCCCTCAGGACCCAGTACTTC. This gives the protein CASSYALRTQYF. The gene calls are TRBV6-2 or TRBV6-3 and TRBJ2-5; D is unclear. Germline V gives CDR1 MNHEY, CDR2 SVGEGT. The CDR3 contains 12 residues. V lost 2 bases, J lost 7 bases, and 8 bases lay in between.

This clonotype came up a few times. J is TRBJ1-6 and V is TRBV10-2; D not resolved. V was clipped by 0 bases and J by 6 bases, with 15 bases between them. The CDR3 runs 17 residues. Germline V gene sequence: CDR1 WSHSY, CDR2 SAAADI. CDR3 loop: CASSESPVASPNSPLHF. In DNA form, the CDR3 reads TGCGCCAGCAGTGAGTCCCCGGTAGCCAGCCCTAATTCACCCCTCCACTTT.

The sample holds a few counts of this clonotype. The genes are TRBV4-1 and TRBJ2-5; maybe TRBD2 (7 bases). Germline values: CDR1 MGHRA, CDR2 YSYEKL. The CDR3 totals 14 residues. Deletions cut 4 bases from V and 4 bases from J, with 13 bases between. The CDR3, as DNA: TGCGCCAGCAGCCCTCGGGGGGCGTCAGAGACCCAGTACTTC. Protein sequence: CASSPRGASETQYF.

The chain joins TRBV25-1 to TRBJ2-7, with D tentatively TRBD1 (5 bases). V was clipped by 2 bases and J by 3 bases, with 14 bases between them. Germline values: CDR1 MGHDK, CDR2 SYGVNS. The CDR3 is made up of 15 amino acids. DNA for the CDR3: TGTGCCAGCAGTGAAGCAGACAGACCCTACTACGAGCAGTACTTC. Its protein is CASSEADRPYYEQYF.

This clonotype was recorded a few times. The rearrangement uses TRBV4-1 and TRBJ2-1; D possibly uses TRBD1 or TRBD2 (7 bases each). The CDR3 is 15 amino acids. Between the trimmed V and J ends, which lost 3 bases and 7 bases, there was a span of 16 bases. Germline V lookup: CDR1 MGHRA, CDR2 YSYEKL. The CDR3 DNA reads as TGCGCCAGCAGCCATACGTCAGGGGGGGTAAATGAGCAGTTCTTC. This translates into CASSHTSGGVNEQFF.

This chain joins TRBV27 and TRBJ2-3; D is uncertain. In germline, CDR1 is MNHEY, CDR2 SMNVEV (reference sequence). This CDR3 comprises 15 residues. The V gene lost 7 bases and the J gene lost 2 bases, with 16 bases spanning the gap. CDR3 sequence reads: CASTEGTGPTDTQYF. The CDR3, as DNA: TGTGCCAGCACCGAAGGAACGGGCCCCACAGATACGCAGTATTTT.

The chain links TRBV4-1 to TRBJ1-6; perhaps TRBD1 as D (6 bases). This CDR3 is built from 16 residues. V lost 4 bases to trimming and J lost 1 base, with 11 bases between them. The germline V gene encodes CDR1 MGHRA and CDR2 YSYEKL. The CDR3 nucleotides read TGCGCCAGCAGCCTCGGAGGGGGTTCCTATAATTCACCCCTCCACTTT. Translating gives CASSLGGGSYNSPLHF.

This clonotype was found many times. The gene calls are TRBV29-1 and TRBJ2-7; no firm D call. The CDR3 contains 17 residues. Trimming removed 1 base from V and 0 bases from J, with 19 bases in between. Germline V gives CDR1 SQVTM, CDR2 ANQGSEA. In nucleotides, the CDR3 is TGCAGCGTTGAAGCCTTGGACGGGCCCTCTGGCTCCTACGAGCAGTACTTC. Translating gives CSVEALDGPSGSYEQYF.

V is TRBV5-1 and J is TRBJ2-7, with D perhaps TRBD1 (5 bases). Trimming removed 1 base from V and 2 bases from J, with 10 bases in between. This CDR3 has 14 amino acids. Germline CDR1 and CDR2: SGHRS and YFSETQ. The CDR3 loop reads CASSLRTTAYEQYF. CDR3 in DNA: TGCGCCAGCAGCTTGAGGACAACGGCCTACGAGCAGTACTTC. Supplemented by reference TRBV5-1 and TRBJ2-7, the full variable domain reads KAGVTQTPRYLIKTRGQQVTLSCSPISGHRSVSWYQQTPGQGLQFLFEYFSETQRNKGNFPGRFSGRQFSNSRSEMNVSTLELGDSALYLCASSLRTTAYEQYFGPGTRLTVT.

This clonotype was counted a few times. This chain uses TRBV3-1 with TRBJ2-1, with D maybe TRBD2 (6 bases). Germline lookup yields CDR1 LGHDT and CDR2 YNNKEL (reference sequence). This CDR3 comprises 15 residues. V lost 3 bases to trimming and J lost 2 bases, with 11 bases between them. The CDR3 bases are TGTGCCAGCAGCCATCGCGGGGAGACCTACAATGAGCAGTTCTTC. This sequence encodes CASSHRGETYNEQFF.

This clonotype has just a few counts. In nucleotides, the CDR3 is TGTGCCAGCGCCCAGGGAGATCAGCCCCAGCATTTT. Translated, it gives CASAQGDQPQHF. This chain uses TRBV12-3 or TRBV12-4 with TRBJ1-5; D possibly corresponds to TRBD1 (5 bases). The V end was cut by 8 bases, the J end by 5 bases, with 10 bases between. CDR3 length: 12 amino acids.

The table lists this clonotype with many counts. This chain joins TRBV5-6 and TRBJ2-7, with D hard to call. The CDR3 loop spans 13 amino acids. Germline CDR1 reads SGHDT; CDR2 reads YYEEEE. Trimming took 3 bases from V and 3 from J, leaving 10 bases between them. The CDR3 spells CASSSDGYYEQYF. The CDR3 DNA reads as TGTGCCAGCAGCTCGGACGGCTACTACGAGCAGTACTTC. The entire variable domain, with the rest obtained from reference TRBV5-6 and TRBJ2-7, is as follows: DAGVTQSPTHLIKTRGQQVTLRCSPKSGHDTVSWYQQALGQGPQFIFQYYEEEERQRGNFPDRFSGHQFPNYSSELNVNALLLGDSALYLCASSSDGYYEQYFGPGTRLTVT.

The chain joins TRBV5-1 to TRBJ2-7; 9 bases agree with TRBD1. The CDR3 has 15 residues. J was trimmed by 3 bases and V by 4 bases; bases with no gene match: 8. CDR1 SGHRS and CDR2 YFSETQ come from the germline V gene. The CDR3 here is CASSDGTGKGYEQYF. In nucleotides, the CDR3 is TGCGCCAGCAGCGACGGGACAGGGAAAGGCTACGAGCAGTACTTC.

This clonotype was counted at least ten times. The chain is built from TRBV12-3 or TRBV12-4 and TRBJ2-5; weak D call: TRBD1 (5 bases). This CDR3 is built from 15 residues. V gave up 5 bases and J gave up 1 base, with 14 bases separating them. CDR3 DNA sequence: TGTGCCAGCAGTGAAGGACAAGGGTTCCAAGAGACCCAGTACTTC. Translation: CASSEGQGFQETQYF.

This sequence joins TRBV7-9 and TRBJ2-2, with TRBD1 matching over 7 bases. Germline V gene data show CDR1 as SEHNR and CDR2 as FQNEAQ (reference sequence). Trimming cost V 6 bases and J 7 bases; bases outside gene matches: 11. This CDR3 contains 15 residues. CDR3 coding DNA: TGTGCCAGCAGAGCCGTGACAGGGAAAGTCGGGGAGCTGTTTTTT. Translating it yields CASRAVTGKVGELFF.

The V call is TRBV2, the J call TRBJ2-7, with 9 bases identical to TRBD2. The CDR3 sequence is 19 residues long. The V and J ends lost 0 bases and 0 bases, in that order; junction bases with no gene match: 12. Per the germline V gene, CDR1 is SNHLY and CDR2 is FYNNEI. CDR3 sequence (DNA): TGTGCCAGCAGTGAAGCTGGATCCCCTAGCGGGGTTAGCTCCTACGAGCAGTACTTC. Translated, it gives CASSEAGSPSGVSSYEQYF.

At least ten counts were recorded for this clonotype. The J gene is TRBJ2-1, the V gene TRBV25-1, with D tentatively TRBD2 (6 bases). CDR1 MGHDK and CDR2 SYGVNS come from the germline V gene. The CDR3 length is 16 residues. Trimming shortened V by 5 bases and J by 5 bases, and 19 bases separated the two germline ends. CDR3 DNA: TGTGCCAGCAGTAGGGGATTTGTAGCGGAGCACAATGAGCAGTTCTTC. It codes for CASSRGFVAEHNEQFF.